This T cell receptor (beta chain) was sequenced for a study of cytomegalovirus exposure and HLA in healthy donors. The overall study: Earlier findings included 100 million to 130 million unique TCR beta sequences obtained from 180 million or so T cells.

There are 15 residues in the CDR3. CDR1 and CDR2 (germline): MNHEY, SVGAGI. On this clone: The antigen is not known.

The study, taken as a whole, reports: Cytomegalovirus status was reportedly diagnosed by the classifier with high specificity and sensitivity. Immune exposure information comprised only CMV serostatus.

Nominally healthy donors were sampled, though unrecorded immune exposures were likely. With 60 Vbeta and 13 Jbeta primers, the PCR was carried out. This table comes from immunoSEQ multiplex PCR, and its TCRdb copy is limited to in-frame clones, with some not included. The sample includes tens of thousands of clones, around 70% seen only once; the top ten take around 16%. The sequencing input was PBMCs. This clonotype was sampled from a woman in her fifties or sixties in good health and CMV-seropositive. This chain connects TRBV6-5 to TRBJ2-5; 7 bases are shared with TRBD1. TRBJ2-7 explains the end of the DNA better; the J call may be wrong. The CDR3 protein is CASSPWQGDAYEQYF. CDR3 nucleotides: TGTGCCAGCAGTCCCTGGCAGGGGGACGCCTACGAGCAGTACTTC.